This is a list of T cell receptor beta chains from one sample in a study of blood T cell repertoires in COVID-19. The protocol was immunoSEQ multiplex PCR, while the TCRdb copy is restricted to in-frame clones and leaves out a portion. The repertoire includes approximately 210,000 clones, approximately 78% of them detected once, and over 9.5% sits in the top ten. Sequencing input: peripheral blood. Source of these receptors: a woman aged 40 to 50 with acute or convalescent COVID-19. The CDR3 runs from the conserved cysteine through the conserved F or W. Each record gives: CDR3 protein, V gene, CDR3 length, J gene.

CDR3 protein: CASSLGGVNTEAFF
V gene: TRBV27
CDR3 length: 14
J gene: TRBJ1-1

CDR3 protein: CASRSRRRPLGDYGYTF
V gene: TRBV28
CDR3 length: 17
J gene: TRBJ1-2

CDR3 protein: CASRRSGGNNEQFF
V gene: TRBV7-2
CDR3 length: 14
J gene: TRBJ2-1

CDR3 protein: CASRDRVYSPLHF
V gene: TRBV2
CDR3 length: 13
J gene: TRBJ1-6

CDR3 protein: CASSLTGGNQPQHF
V gene: TRBV5-6
CDR3 length: 14
J gene: TRBJ1-5

CDR3 protein: CASSPRMHGTDTQYF
V gene: TRBV19
CDR3 length: 15
J gene: TRBJ2-3

CDR3 protein: CASRRGSGSYEQYF
V gene: TRBV2
CDR3 length: 14
J gene: TRBJ2-7

CDR3 protein: CASSQEEGAANTQYF
V gene: TRBV4-2
CDR3 length: 15
J gene: TRBJ2-3

CDR3 protein: CASSPEGQEQPGNQPQHF
V gene: TRBV7-2
CDR3 length: 18
J gene: TRBJ1-5

CDR3 protein: CASSQLRTGGSYEQYF
V gene: TRBV14
CDR3 length: 16
J gene: TRBJ2-7

CDR3 protein: CASSRGQNSYEQYF
V gene: TRBV3-1/TRBV3-2
CDR3 length: 14
J gene: TRBJ2-7

CDR3 protein: CAITGGKDTGELFF
V gene: TRBV10-2
CDR3 length: 14
J gene: TRBJ2-2

CDR3 protein: CASSLSGTGLYEQFF
V gene: TRBV2
CDR3 length: 15
J gene: TRBJ2-1

CDR3 protein: CASSEERNYGNQPQHF
V gene: TRBV6-1
CDR3 length: 16
J gene: TRBJ1-5

CDR3 protein: CASNDRGLDTQYF
V gene: TRBV19
CDR3 length: 13
J gene: TRBJ2-3

CDR3 protein: CASSLNRHTDGYTF
V gene: TRBV27
CDR3 length: 14
J gene: TRBJ1-2

CDR3 protein: CSVGQAHEQYF
V gene: TRBV29-1
CDR3 length: 11
J gene: TRBJ2-7

CDR3 protein: CASSIGAGGIAYEQYF
V gene: TRBV19
CDR3 length: 16
J gene: TRBJ2-7

CDR3 protein: CASSADRASNQPQHF
V gene: TRBV27
CDR3 length: 15
J gene: TRBJ1-5

CDR3 protein: CASTTYAGGSQPQHF
V gene: TRBV6-5
CDR3 length: 15
J gene: TRBJ1-5

CDR3 protein: CASSLVGGRAAEQFF
V gene: TRBV5-1
CDR3 length: 15
J gene: TRBJ2-1

CDR3 protein: CASSSRDRLFYGYTF
V gene: TRBV6-6
CDR3 length: 15
J gene: TRBJ1-2

CDR3 protein: CASSRGTFYEQYF
V gene: TRBV6-2/TRBV6-3
CDR3 length: 13
J gene: TRBJ2-7

CDR3 protein: CASSLGEGRISNQPQHF
V gene: TRBV11-2
CDR3 length: 17
J gene: TRBJ1-5

CDR3 protein: CASSQVTSGVYNEQFF
V gene: TRBV4-1
CDR3 length: 16
J gene: TRBJ2-1

CDR3 protein: CAVHATNEKLFF
V gene: TRBV6-5
CDR3 length: 12
J gene: TRBJ1-4

CDR3 protein: CASSVPGLAIHEQFF
V gene: TRBV28
CDR3 length: 15
J gene: TRBJ2-1

CDR3 protein: CATSGGTANTGELFF
V gene: TRBV24-1
CDR3 length: 15
J gene: TRBJ2-2